This entry describes one TCR beta chain. Its antigen is not known. Trimming took off 8 bases at V and 2 bases at J, with 7 bases between the two ends. The CDR3 is made up of 13 amino acids. Germline CDR1 LNHNV, CDR2 YYDKDF (reference sequence). Healthy donors had no documented immune events, such as infections, while sampled. These data come from a study of identifying expanded T cells in peripheral blood. Sequenced by immunoSEQ multiplex PCR; TCRdb stores in-frame clones only, minus some. Of tens of thousands of clones listed, approximately 80% are singletons. Study results and limitations: About 1.2 clones differed between technical replicates, versus around 15 and 19 over time. Variance in clone template counts between approximately two-week samples significantly increased with total template count across all healthy donors.

The sequencing sample was made of blood. The sequence came from a person aged 18-70 years in good health. The rearrangement uses TRBV15 and TRBJ2-6; D gene unclear. This CDR3 is CATRTAGANVLTF. The CDR3 nucleotides read TGTGCCACCCGGACGGCTGGGGCCAACGTCCTGACTTTC.